This T cell receptor (beta chain) was obtained from a study of cytomegalovirus exposure and HLA in healthy donors. This PCR relied on a set of 60 Vbeta primers and 13 Jbeta primers. TCRdb keeps only in-frame clones here, not all; method: immunoSEQ multiplex PCR. The profile shows some 270,000 clones, 80% to 95% of them singletons. Germline V lookup: CDR1 SGDLS, CDR2 YYNGEE. The germline V and J ends were trimmed by 3 bases and 7 bases, with 17 bases remaining between them. The CDR3 covers 15 residues. The sample consisted of PBMCs. The chain carries TRBV9 and TRBJ2-1; possibly TRBD2 for D (7 bases). The TCR comes from a girl aged 2-10 years in good health and CMV-seronegative. DNA for the CDR3: TGTGCCAGCAGCGACTTTGTCGGGGGGCGGAATGAGCAGTTCTTC. Residues: CASSDFVGGRNEQFF.